This T cell receptor (beta chain) was profiled in a study of blood T cell repertoires in COVID-19. Study-wide background: Acute and convalescent COVID-19 specimens originated in the United States, Italy and Spain.

This CDR3 comprises 14 residues. Germline V CDR1 and CDR2: GTSNPN, SVGIG (reference sequence). Trimming stripped 5 bases from V and 6 bases from J, with 17 bases between. Authors' data handling: Cell counts per sample came from amplifying reference gene primers. Assay: immunoSEQ multiplex PCR; the TCRdb copy retains only in-frame clones and omits some. Clonal size and the V and J genes are those of that table, whereas D and trimming came from the DNA. The table records about 100,000 clones, 80% to 95% of them present only once. Sequenced input: peripheral blood. The rearrangement uses TRBV30 and TRBJ1-5; possible D gene TRBD1, 5 bases. This TCR derives from a man between 18 and 29 years old with acute or convalescent COVID-19. The CDR3 region has the DNA TGTGCCTGGGGAGAAGGGGCTCAGGGTCAGCCCCAGCATTTT. This sequence encodes CAWGEGAQGQPQHF.